Listed below are T cell receptor beta chains from one sample, sequenced in a study of shared clonotypes between healthy human individuals. The data were produced by immunoSEQ multiplex PCR, yet TCRdb's version contains in-frame clones alone and is incomplete. The data contain some 1,400,000 clones, over 95% of them seen just once; the ten biggest clones take up 1.2%. Sequencing was performed on naive CD4+ T cells sorted from blood. Receptors were obtained from a man aged 25-45 years in good health. CDR3s include the opening cysteine and the closing phenylalanine or tryptophan. D genes are given only for firm matches. Clone size appears in some rows only: once, few, many, or a class for an expanded clone.

D gene	clone size	J gene	V gene	CDR3 protein	CDR3 DNA
.	.	TRBJ2-7	TRBV7-8	CASSLVGSSSSYEQYF	TGTGCCAGCAGCTTAGTGGGGAGTTCCAGCTCCTACGAGCAGTACTTC
.	.	TRBJ2-5	TRBV6-1	CASTALPAQRETQYF	TGTGCTTCAACCGCCCTGCCAGCACAACGGGAGACCCAGTACTTC
TRBD2	.	TRBJ2-5	TRBV28	CASSGGRGEWVTQYF	TGTGCCAGCAGTGGCGGACGGGGGGAGTGGGTGACCCAGTACTTC
.	.	TRBJ1-2	TRBV28	CASSIFYGYTF	TGTGCCAGCAGTATATTTTATGGCTACACCTTC
.	.	TRBJ2-3	TRBV7-2	CASSSMFGGTDTQYF	TGTGCCAGCAGCTCAATGTTCGGGGGCACAGATACGCAGTATTTT
.	.	TRBJ2-6	TRBV27	CASSLTGPSGANVLTF	TGTGCCAGCAGTTTGACAGGTCCCTCTGGGGCCAACGTCCTGACTTTC
.	.	TRBJ1-2	TRBV4-1	CASSQGRQPYTF	TGCGCCAGCAGCCAGGGCAGACAGCCCTACACCTTC
.	once	TRBJ1-2	TRBV7-3	CASRLTEGHGYTF	TGTGCCAGCAGACTCACAGAAGGCCATGGCTACACCTTC
.	.	TRBJ2-7	TRBV2	CASRLRAGPNEQYF	TGTGCCAGCAGATTGAGGGCAGGGCCCAACGAGCAGTACTTC
.	.	TRBJ2-7	TRBV28	CASSLWYEQYF	TGTGCCAGCAGTTTGTGGTACGAGCAGTACTTC
TRBD2	.	TRBJ2-3	TRBV25-1	CASSEFGSGRSSTDTQYF	TGTGCCAGCAGTGAATTTGGTAGCGGGAGGTCTAGCACAGATACGCAGTATTTT
.	once	TRBJ1-3	TRBV30	CAWSFSSGNTIYF	TGTGCCTGGAGTTTTAGCTCTGGAAACACCATATATTTT
.	.	TRBJ1-2	TRBV28	CASSSPALNYGYTF	TGTGCCAGCAGTTCCCCTGCCCTGAACTATGGCTACACCTTC
.	.	TRBJ2-2	TRBV10-3	CAISESPSANTGELFF	TGTGCCATCAGTGAGTCGCCCAGCGCCAACACCGGGGAGCTGTTTTTT
TRBD2	.	TRBJ2-1	TRBV7-2	CASSANSGTSVVQFF	TGTGCCAGCAGCGCAAACTCCGGGACTAGCGTTGTGCAGTTCTTC
TRBD2	few	TRBJ2-1	TRBV5-4	CASSAPRGDEQFF	TGTGCCAGCTCTGCCCCCCGGGGGGATGAGCAGTTCTTC
.	.	TRBJ2-7	TRBV19	CASSPFRGQTETHF	TGTGCCAGTAGTCCCTTCCGCGGACAGACGGAAACGCACTTC
TRBD2	.	TRBJ2-5	TRBV7-8	CASSPGRVRETQYF	TGTGCCAGCAGCCCAGGGAGGGTTCGTGAGACCCAGTACTTC
.	.	TRBJ2-5	TRBV5-1	CASSLAQETQYF	TGCGCCAGCAGCTTGGCGCAAGAGACCCAGTACTTC
.	.	TRBJ1-3	TRBV6-1	CASGIASGNTIYF	TGTGCCAGCGGGATTGCCTCTGGAAACACCATATATTTT
.	.	TRBJ2-2	TRBV27	CASSRRQVLNTGELFF	TGTGCCAGCAGTCGACGACAAGTATTGAACACCGGGGAGCTGTTTTTT
TRBD2	once	TRBJ2-1	TRBV7-2	CASRSGTRAYNEQFF	TGTGCCAGCAGATCCGGGACTAGAGCGTACAATGAGCAGTTCTTC
.	.	TRBJ1-4	TRBV15	CATSRGHAGNEKLFF	TGTGCCACCAGCAGAGGACACGCTGGGAATGAAAAACTGTTTTTT
.	.	TRBJ1-4	TRBV11-2	CASAWAATNEKLFF	TGTGCCAGCGCCTGGGCAGCAACTAATGAAAAACTGTTTTTT
TRBD1	.	TRBJ1-1	TRBV5-5	CASSLLRTGRNTEAFF	TGTGCCAGCAGCCTCCTAAGGACAGGGCGGAACACTGAAGCTTTCTTT
.	once	TRBJ2-1	TRBV21-1	CASSKNRPRGSSSSYNEQFF	TGTGCCAGCAGCAAAAACAGACCTAGAGGTAGCAGTAGCTCCTACAATGAGCAGTTCTTC
TRBD2	once	TRBJ2-1	TRBV10-2	CAIRVAGGLYNEQFF	TGCGCCATCAGGGTAGCGGGAGGCCTGTACAATGAGCAGTTCTTC
.	.	TRBJ2-1	TRBV5-1	CASSQAAQASYNEQFF	TGCGCCAGCAGCCAAGCGGCACAGGCTTCCTACAATGAGCAGTTCTTC
.	.	TRBJ1-1	TRBV19	CASSIKTNTEAFF	TGTGCCAGTAGTATTAAAACGAACACTGAAGCTTTCTTT
TRBD1	.	TRBJ1-1	TRBV11-2	CASSSWTGGNTEAFF	TGTGCCAGCAGCTCCTGGACAGGGGGGAACACTGAAGCTTTCTTT
TRBD2	.	TRBJ2-2	TRBV10-3	CAISAHELAGETGELFF	TGTGCCATCAGTGCCCACGAACTAGCGGGAGAAACCGGGGAGCTGTTTTTT
TRBD1	.	TRBJ2-7	TRBV6-5	CASSPQQGPYEQYF	TGTGCCAGCAGTCCCCAACAGGGGCCCTACGAGCAGTACTTC
.	.	TRBJ2-3	TRBV7-3	CASSPGYRREGTDTQYF	TGTGCCAGCAGCCCGGGGTACCGGCGGGAAGGCACAGATACGCAGTATTTT
TRBD1	few	TRBJ1-1	TRBV2	CASKGQGAGSTEAFF	TGTGCCAGCAAGGGCCAGGGGGCGGGTAGTACTGAAGCTTTCTTT
TRBD2	once	TRBJ2-7	TRBV18	CASSPTGTSGGSEQYF	TGTGCCAGCTCACCTACCGGGACTAGCGGCGGGAGCGAGCAGTACTTC
.	.	TRBJ2-3	TRBV19	CASSIQSTDTQYF	TGTGCCAGTAGTATTCAAAGCACAGATACGCAGTATTTT
.	.	TRBJ2-3	TRBV5-1	CASSLLPDTQYF	TGCGCCAGCAGCTTGTTGCCAGATACGCAGTATTTT
.	.	TRBJ2-1	TRBV18	CASSPGAPYNEQFF	TGTGCCAGCTCACCAGGGGCCCCCTACAATGAGCAGTTCTTC
.	.	TRBJ1-2	TRBV10-3	CAISELGTQQTSNYGYTF	TGTGCCATCAGTGAGTTGGGGACACAACAAACATCTAACTATGGCTACACCTTC
TRBD1	.	TRBJ2-7	TRBV5-4	CASSPTGEDKQYF	TGTGCCAGCAGCCCGACAGGGGAGGATAAGCAGTACTTC
.	.	TRBJ2-5	TRBV7-2	CASSLVGLAQETQYF	TGTGCCAGCAGCTTAGTCGGCCTAGCGCAAGAGACCCAGTACTTC
.	.	TRBJ1-2	TRBV14	CASSRPGKNANYGYTF	TGTGCCAGCAGCCGCCCAGGGAAGAACGCTAACTATGGCTACACCTTC
TRBD2	.	TRBJ2-7	TRBV7-9	CASSLVGTSIHEQYF	TGTGCCAGCAGCTTAGTAGGGACTAGTATCCACGAGCAGTACTTC
TRBD2	.	TRBJ2-3	TRBV5-4	CASSMEGTSPSDTQYF	TGTGCCAGCAGCATGGAAGGGACTAGTCCATCAGATACGCAGTATTTT
.	.	TRBJ1-2	TRBV19	CASSITGPGYGYTF	TGTGCCAGTAGTATAACAGGGCCTGGGTATGGCTACACCTTC
.	.	TRBJ2-7	TRBV5-1	CASSYRDTAYEQYF	TGCGCCAGCAGCTACCGGGACACTGCCTACGAGCAGTACTTC
.	.	TRBJ2-2	TRBV9	CASSVGLANTGELFF	TGTGCCAGCAGCGTAGGTCTTGCGAACACCGGGGAGCTGTTTTTT
.	.	TRBJ2-2	TRBV6-6	CASRPPGQNTGELFF	TGTGCCAGCAGACCCCCGGGACAAAACACCGGGGAGCTGTTTTTT
TRBD1	.	TRBJ1-4	TRBV28	CASSKFRGLVEKLFF	TGTGCCAGCAGTAAATTCAGGGGGCTGGTTGAAAAACTGTTTTTT
TRBD1	.	TRBJ2-2	TRBV27	CASSRTGSTGELFF	TGTGCCAGCAGTCGGACAGGGAGTACCGGGGAGCTGTTTTTT
.	.	TRBJ2-3	TRBV5-1	CASSLQSGRNTDTQYF	TGCGCCAGCAGCTTACAATCAGGACGGAATACAGATACGCAGTATTTT
.	few	TRBJ2-1	TRBV6-4	CASSDFSGSSYNEQFF	TGTGCCAGCAGTGACTTTAGCGGCAGCTCCTACAATGAGCAGTTCTTC
.	.	TRBJ2-5	TRBV5-4	CASSSRQIQETQYF	TGTGCCAGCAGCTCTAGACAGATTCAAGAGACCCAGTACTTC
TRBD1	.	TRBJ1-5	TRBV27	CASSPWTGRGNQPQHF	TGTGCCAGCAGTCCTTGGACAGGCCGAGGCAATCAGCCCCAGCATTTT
TRBD1	.	TRBJ1-1	TRBV27	CASQYRGQTEAFF	TGTGCCAGTCAATACAGGGGACAAACTGAAGCTTTCTTT
.	.	TRBJ1-5	TRBV4-3	CASSQEVGQPQHF	TGCGCCAGCAGCCAAGAAGTGGGTCAGCCCCAGCATTTT
TRBD1	.	TRBJ2-5	TRBV5-1	CASSPGTGRLYQETQYF	TGCGCCAGCAGCCCGGGGACAGGAAGATTGTACCAAGAGACCCAGTACTTC
TRBD1	.	TRBJ2-7	TRBV5-1	CASSVRDSTYEQYF	TGCGCCAGCAGCGTAAGGGACAGCACCTACGAGCAGTACTTC
.	.	TRBJ2-7	TRBV29-1	CSVVSGWMTYEQYF	TGCAGCGTTGTTAGCGGATGGATGACCTACGAGCAGTACTTC